These 6 T cell receptor beta chains came from one sample sequenced in a study of Graves' ophthalmopathy and Graves' hyperthyroidism. RNA transcripts provided the template for amplifying TCR beta CDR3 regions. Amplification began with first-round RT-PCR using HTBI primers, then second-round multiplex PCR was performed. TCRdb reprocessed the multiplex PCR reads with MiXCR, giving one entry per CDR3 protein. The sample records about 740,000 distinct CDR3 sequences, roughly 41% being singletons. Sequencing input: peripheral blood. The receptors here all came from an adult man with Graves' ophthalmopathy.

This clonotype has more than one count but fewer than ten. This rearrangement joins TRBV4-2 to TRBJ2-5, with TRBD2 matching over 10 bases. V gave up 0 bases and J gave up 1 base; unmatched junction bases: 5. Germline-derived CDR1 and CDR2 are LGHNA and YNFKEQ. The CDR3 is made up of 17 amino acids. The CDR3 protein is CASSQDGIAGGQETQYF. For the CDR3, the DNA is TGTGCCAGCAGCCAAGATGGTATAGCGGGGGGCCAAGAGACCCAGTACTTC.

V and J are TRBV5-1 and TRBJ2-2; 14 bases line up with TRBD2. The CDR3 totals 19 residues. The germline V gene has CDR1 SGHRS and CDR2 YFSETQ. V shed 0 bases and J 0 bases; nucleotides not matched to a gene: 4. The CDR3 DNA sequence: TGCGCCAGCAGCTTGGGATTGGGACTAGCGGGAGCGAACACCGGGGAGCTGTTTTTT. This gives the protein CASSLGLGLAGANTGELFF.

The J gene is TRBJ1-2, the V gene TRBV25-1; TRBD1 aligns across 9 bases. CDR1 MGHDK and CDR2 SYGVNS come from the germline V gene. V lost 4 bases to trimming and J lost 0 bases; unmatched junction nucleotides: 3. The CDR3 has 15 residues. The CDR3 region is CASSAGQGSNYGYTF. The CDR3 DNA follows: TGTGCCAGCAGTGCGGGACAGGGTTCTAACTATGGCTACACCTTC.

This clonotype was detected once. A read error may produce the germline difference seen at one junction end. The chain is built from TRBV7-9 and TRBJ2-5; TRBD2 aligns across 11 bases. Per germline, CDR1 SEHNR and CDR2 FQNEAQ (reference sequence). The CDR3 extends over 15 amino acids. The CDR3 reads CASRLVLAGEETQYF. In DNA, the CDR3 is TGCGCCAGCAGATTGGTACTAGCGGGAGAAGAGACCCAGTACTTC.

As to this clonotype: One junction end does not reproduce the germline sequence, and a read error may be involved. This chain links TRBV9 with TRBJ2-5; 14 bases are shared with TRBD2. CDR1 SGDLS and CDR2 YYNGEE come from the germline V gene. This CDR3 has 15 amino acids. CDR3 sequence: CASSVTSGRGETQYF. In DNA, the CDR3 is TGCGCCAGCAGCGTGACTAGCGGGAGGGGAGAGACCCAGTACTTC.

The V and J genes are TRBV24-1 and TRBJ1-1, with TRBD1 as a possible D gene (6 bases). The length of the CDR3 is 15 residues. Trimming took off 4 bases at V and 1 base at J, with 12 bases between the two ends. Germline V lookup: CDR1 KGHDR, CDR2 SFDVKD. The CDR3 loop reads CATSDPGTTNTEAFF. For the CDR3, the DNA is TGTGCCACCAGTGACCCAGGGACAACGAACACTGAAGCTTTCTTT.